This T cell receptor (beta chain) was found in a study of shared clonotypes between healthy human individuals. Overall study context: Researchers assigned three CD4 naive, three CD4 memory, two CD8 naive and one CD8 memory plate to each donor.

Several immunoSEQ 96-well plates shared each subset's DNA, each plate a replicate. TCRdb's table, derived via immunoSEQ multiplex PCR, lists solely in-frame clones and lacks some. The sample has 2,500,000 or so clones; roughly 93% are singletons. This CDR3 contains 15 residues. The V gene is TRBV21-1, the J gene TRBJ1-2. TRBV21-1 is listed as a pseudogene. The sequence was collected from a man younger than 35 in good health. Some clones in this sample may be carry-over from other donors' samples. Sequenced input: naive CD4+ T cells from PBMCs. Subset denoted: CD45RA+ positively selected. The CDR3 bases are TGTGCCAGCAGCCTAAGGACCTCTTTATCCCATGGCTACACCTTC. Amino acid sequence: CASSLRTSLSHGYTF.